This TCR beta chain was captured in a study of a mutant IDH1 vaccine in newly diagnosed glioma. Assay used: immunoSEQ multiplex PCR; TCRdb lists only in-frame clones, some missing. The sample shows over 15,000 clones, less than 97% of them seen only once. Sample time point: baseline, week 1 (first vaccination visit). As to treatment: pre-vaccination baseline after standard-of-care therapy. The receptor comes from a woman between 18 and 30 years old with glioma. Some clones in this sample may be carry-over from other donors' samples. The sample consisted of peripheral blood mononuclear cells (PBMCs), taken from a glioma patient treated with radiotherapy, temozolomide or both.

As DNA, the CDR3 is TGCGCCAGCACCGTGTTTCCCCCGTTCACAGGGGAGAACACTGAAGCTTTCTTT. This encodes CASTVFPPFTGENTEAFF. The chain links TRBV5-1 to TRBJ1-1; 7 bases match TRBD1. This CDR3 is built from 18 residues. The J segment lost 1 base and the V segment lost 6 bases, leaving 18 bases of the junction unmatched. Germline V gene sequence: CDR1 SGHRS, CDR2 YFSETQ.